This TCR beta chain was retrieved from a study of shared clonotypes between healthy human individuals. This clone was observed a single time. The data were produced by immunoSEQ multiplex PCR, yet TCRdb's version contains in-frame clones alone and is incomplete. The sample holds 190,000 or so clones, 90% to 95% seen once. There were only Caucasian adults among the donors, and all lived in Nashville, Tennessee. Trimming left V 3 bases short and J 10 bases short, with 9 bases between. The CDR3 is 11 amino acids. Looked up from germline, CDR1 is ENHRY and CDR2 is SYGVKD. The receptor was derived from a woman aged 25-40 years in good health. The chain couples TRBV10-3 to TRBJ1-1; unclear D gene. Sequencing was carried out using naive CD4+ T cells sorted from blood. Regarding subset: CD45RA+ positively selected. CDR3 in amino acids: CAISDTKRAFF. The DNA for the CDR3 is TGTGCCATCAGTGATACAAAGAGAGCTTTCTTT.